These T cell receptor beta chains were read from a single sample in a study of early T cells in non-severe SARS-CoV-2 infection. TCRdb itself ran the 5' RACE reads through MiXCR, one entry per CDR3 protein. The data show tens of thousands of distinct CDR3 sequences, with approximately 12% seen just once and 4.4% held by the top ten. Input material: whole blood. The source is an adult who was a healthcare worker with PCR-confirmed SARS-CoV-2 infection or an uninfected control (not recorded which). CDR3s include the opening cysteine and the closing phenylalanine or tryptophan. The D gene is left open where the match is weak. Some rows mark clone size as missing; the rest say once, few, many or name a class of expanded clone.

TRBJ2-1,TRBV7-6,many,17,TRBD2,CASSALAGGLSDNEQFF,TGTGCCAGCAGCGCGCTAGCGGGAGGGCTCTCCGACAATGAGCAGTTCTTC
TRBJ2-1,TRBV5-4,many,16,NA,CASSLSSGGAYNEQFF,TGTGCCAGCAGCTTGTCGTCGGGGGGCGCCTACAATGAGCAGTTCTTC
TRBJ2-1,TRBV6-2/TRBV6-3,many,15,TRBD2,CASSSAGGSYNEQFF,TGTGCCAGCAGCTCCGCGGGGGGTTCCTACAATGAGCAGTTCTTC
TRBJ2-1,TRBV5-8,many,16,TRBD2,CASSLNYAGGSSEQFF,TGTGCCAGCAGCTTAAATTACGCGGGAGGGAGTAGTGAGCAGTTCTTC
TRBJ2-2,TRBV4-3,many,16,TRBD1,CASSQEDRGGTGELFF,TGCGCCAGCAGCCAGGAGGACAGGGGGGGGACCGGGGAGCTGTTTTTT
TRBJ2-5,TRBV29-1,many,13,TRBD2,CSVDGGNQETQYF,TGCAGCGTTGACGGGGGGAACCAAGAGACCCAGTACTTC
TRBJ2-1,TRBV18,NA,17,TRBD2,CASSPMDTSGGAAEQFF,TGTGCCAGCTCACCCATGGACACTAGCGGGGGGGCCGCTGAGCAGTTCTTC
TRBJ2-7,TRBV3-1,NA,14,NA,CASSQGWTVYEQYF,TGTGCCAGCAGCCAAGGATGGACAGTCTACGAGCAGTACTTC
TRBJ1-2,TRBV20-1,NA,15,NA,CSARDPRALLYGYTF,TGCAGTGCTAGAGATCCCAGAGCTCTGCTCTATGGCTACACCTTC
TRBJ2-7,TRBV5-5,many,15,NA,CASNTGTAIPYEQYF,TGTGCCAGCAACACTGGGACGGCCATTCCCTACGAGCAGTACTTC
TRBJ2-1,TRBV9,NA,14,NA,CASSVGEGNNEQFF,TGTGCCAGCAGCGTGGGAGAAGGGAACAATGAGCAGTTCTTC
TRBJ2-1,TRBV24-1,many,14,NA,CATSRPGGHNEQFF,TGTGCCACCAGTAGGCCAGGAGGTCACAATGAGCAGTTCTTC
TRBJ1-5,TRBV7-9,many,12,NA,CASHRDDQPQHF,TGTGCCAGCCACCGGGATGATCAGCCCCAGCATTTT
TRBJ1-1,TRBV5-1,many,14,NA,CASSLVPGSTEAFF,TGCGCCAGCAGCTTGGTTCCAGGGAGTACTGAAGCTTTCTTT
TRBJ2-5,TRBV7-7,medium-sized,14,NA,CASSLWGEATAQYF,TGTGCCAGCAGCTTATGGGGAGAAGCCACGGCCCAGTACTTC